This TCR beta chain was identified in a study of cytotoxic CD8 clonotypes in ibrutinib-treated CLL. For the study at large: Approximately ten relapsed/refractory, roughly 16 treatment-naive; fewer than 18 IGHV unmutated. Partial response was seen in about 25 patients and complete response in 2; after median about six years, approximately 14 stayed remitted, some 12 progressed. Broader study findings: Measured clonality at baseline was greater than in age-matched healthy donors and tracked with circulating CD8+ T-cell counts. Clonality went up at ibrutinib response and then declined back toward baseline at progression.

The ends lost 5 bases at V and 15 bases at J; junction bases unmatched: 9. The CDR3 is 13 residues long. Germline V CDR1 and CDR2: LNHDA, SQIVND (reference sequence). Of note for this clone: Its matching antigen is unknown.

This table comes from immunoSEQ multiplex PCR, and its TCRdb copy is limited to in-frame clones, with some not included. In the table there are under 300,000 clones, roughly 70% of which are singletons. The gene calls are TRBV19 and TRBJ2-1; 11 bases align to TRBD2. The material was PBMCs, obtained after 24 months of ibrutinib treatment. The TCR originated in a human donor with chronic lymphocytic leukemia. CDR3 sequence: CASSATSGGGLFF. The CDR3 DNA reads TGTGCCAGTAGTGCCACTAGCGGGGGTGGTCTGTTCTTC.